The rows below give T cell receptor beta chains drawn from one sample of a study of breast tumors, draining lymph nodes, adjacent tissues. TCRdb passed the multiplex PCR reads through MiXCR, listing each CDR3 protein once. The sample includes 20,000 or so distinct CDR3 sequences, around 50% of them seen just once. The sequencing sample was made of breast tumor tissue. These receptors were collected from a female donor with breast cancer. Some clones in this sample may be carry-over from other donors' samples. The CDR3 runs from the conserved cysteine through the conserved F or W. D genes are given only for firm matches. For some rows the clone size is stated as once, few or many, or as a class when expanded; others skip it.

D gene	clone size	V gene	J gene	CDR3 DNA	CDR3 protein
.	.	TRBV30	TRBJ1-2	TGTGCCTGCAAACCGACAGGCTTCGGCTACACCTTC	CACKPTGFGYTF
TRBD2	.	TRBV24-1	TRBJ2-7	TGTGCCACCAGCCGAGGACTAGCGGGAGTGGCCTACGAGCAGTACTTC	CATSRGLAGVAYEQYF
.	few	TRBV29-1	TRBJ2-1	TGCAGCATCGCTTCGGGGAATGAGCAGTTCTTC	CSIASGNEQFF
TRBD1	.	TRBV7-2	TRBJ1-2	TGTGCCAGCAGCTCTCGGACAGGCTACTATGGCTACACCTTC	CASSSRTGYYGYTF
TRBD2	.	TRBV15	TRBJ2-3	TGTGCCACCAGCGGGCTAGCGGGAGATGGGACAGATACGCAGTATTTT	CATSGLAGDGTDTQYF
TRBD1	many	TRBV10-3	TRBJ2-2	TGTGCCATCAGTCAGGACAGGCCCACCGGGGAGCTGTTTTTT	CAISQDRPTGELFF
TRBD2	.	TRBV5-6	TRBJ2-7	TGTGCCAGCAGTCCCGGGACTAGCGACTACGAGCAGTACTTC	CASSPGTSDYEQYF
.	many	TRBV11-2	TRBJ2-5	TGTGCCAGCACCTTTGACAGGCCCCAAGAGACCCAGTACTTC	CASTFDRPQETQYF
TRBD2	.	TRBV7-3	TRBJ2-1	TGTGCCAGCAGCATTAGCGGGAGCACCTACAATGAGCAGTTCTTC	CASSISGSTYNEQFF
.	.	TRBV12-3/TRBV12-4	TRBJ2-2	TGTGCCAGCAGAGGCAGCGCTGACACCGGGGAGCTGTTTTTT	CASRGSADTGELFF
TRBD1	many	TRBV5-8	TRBJ1-6	TGTGCCAGCAGCCCCGGACAGGTGAATTCACCCCTCCACTTT	CASSPGQVNSPLHF
TRBD2	many	TRBV6-4	TRBJ2-2	TGTGCCAGCAGTGGGACTAGCACCGGGGAGCTGTTTTTT	CASSGTSTGELFF